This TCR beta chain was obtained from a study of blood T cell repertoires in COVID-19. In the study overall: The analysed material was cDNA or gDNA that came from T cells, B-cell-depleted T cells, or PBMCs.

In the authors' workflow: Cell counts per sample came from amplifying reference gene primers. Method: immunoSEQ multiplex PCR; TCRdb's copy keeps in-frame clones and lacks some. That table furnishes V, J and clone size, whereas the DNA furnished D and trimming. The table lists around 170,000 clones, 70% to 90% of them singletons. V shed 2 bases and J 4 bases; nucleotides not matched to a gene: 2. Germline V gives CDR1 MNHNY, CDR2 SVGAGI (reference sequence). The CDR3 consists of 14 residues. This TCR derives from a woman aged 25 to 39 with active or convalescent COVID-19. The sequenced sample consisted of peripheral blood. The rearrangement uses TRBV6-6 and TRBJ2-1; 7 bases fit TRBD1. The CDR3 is CASSYGGQYNEQFF. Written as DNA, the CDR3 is TGTGCCAGCAGTTACGGGGGACAGTACAATGAGCAGTTCTTC.